This TCR beta chain was captured in a study of T cell repertoires in cytomegalovirus infection. Study-wide context: Both a matching HLA type and CMV infection were indicated by public TCR beta signatures.

This clonotype turned up a few times. Trimming pared 5 bases from V and 1 base from J, leaving 9 bases between. The CDR3 has 14 residues. TCRdb recomputed calls from the reads with MiXCR, one row per CDR3 protein. This table holds roughly 720,000 distinct CDR3 sequences, roughly 35% found once. The gene calls are TRBV12-3 or TRBV12-4 and TRBJ2-4, with unresolved D. The TCR comes from a human donor in good health (CMV status not recorded). Some clones in this sample may be carry-over from other donors' samples. Sequencing was carried out using PBMCs. The chain's CDR3 is CASSLSVAKNIQYF. For the CDR3, the DNA is TGTGCCAGCAGTCTTTCCGTGGCCAAAAACATTCAGTACTTC.